The present T cell receptor (beta chain) was sequenced within a study of T-cell memory formation after mild COVID-19. This clonotype was found a few times. After 5'RACE with constant-segment primers, TCR alpha and TCR beta cDNA libraries carrying sample barcodes and UMIs were obtained. TCRdb re-derived calls from the 5' RACE reads in MiXCR, one entry per CDR3 protein. The sample lists almost 250,000 distinct CDR3 sequences; 15% were seen once. This CDR3 has 15 residues. After removal of 4 bases from V and 1 base from J, the junction contained 4 bases not matched to a gene. In germline, CDR1 is SGHRS, CDR2 YFSETQ.

The chain recombines TRBV5-1 with TRBJ2-7; 11 nucleotides align to TRBD2. Specimen: PBMCs or a T cell subset sorted from them (not recorded which). The clonotype was recovered from an adult woman who had mild COVID-19 (a few samples of this study predate the infection). Cell type and time point are not known. CDR3 DNA sequence: TGCGCCAGCAGCGGGACTAGCGGACATTCCTACGAGCAGTACTTC. Translation: CASSGTSGHSYEQYF.